The following is a TCR beta chain sequence with its context. Using its own MiXCR run on the 5' RACE reads, TCRdb lists one record per CDR3 protein. Counted here are 400,000 to 650,000 distinct CDR3 sequences, 22% occurring once; the ten biggest clones make up approximately 0.95%. This sample is drawn from a study of identical twins. The length of the CDR3 is 13 residues. V shed 5 bases and J shed 4 bases, with 15 bases lying between them. The germline gives CDR1 DFQATT, CDR2 SNEGSKA (reference sequence). This same sample was also taken into another study, of T cells expressing NK-cell markers.

Sequences were obtained from CD4+ T cells sorted from blood. This sequence joins TRBV20-1 and TRBJ2-7; D possibly corresponds to TRBD1 (6 bases). The sequence derives from a woman under 30 in good health. This CDR3 reads CSAVDSRRYEQYF. The CDR3 bases are TGCAGTGCTGTGGACAGTAGAAGATACGAGCAGTACTTC.